One sample yielded the 20 T cell receptor beta chains listed below, sequenced in a study of T cell repertoires in cytomegalovirus infection. Antigen specificity for these receptors is unknown. TCRdb reprocessed the reads with MiXCR, giving one entry per CDR3 protein. This sample yields 250,000 to 300,000 distinct CDR3 sequences, of which roughly 21% are seen a single time; approximately 19% belongs to the top ten. The sequences come from cultured PBMCs, collected from culture after CMV antigen stimulation. These receptors all stem from a human donor in good health (CMV status not recorded). Some clones in this sample may be carry-over from other donors' samples.

This clonotype was seen at least ten times. J is TRBJ2-3 and V is TRBV7-2, with D possibly called TRBD1 or TRBD2 (6 bases each). Germline CDR1 is SGHTA and CDR2 is FQGNSA. The CDR3 covers 14 residues. Trimming took 8 bases from V and 6 from J, leaving 18 bases between them. CDR3 bases: TGTGCCAGCGGACGGGGGCTCGGAGGTGATACGCAGTATTTT. Protein sequence: CASGRGLGGDTQYF.

The chain couples TRBV20-1 to TRBJ2-5; 7 bases align to TRBD2. V shed 5 bases, J shed 4 bases, and the junction held 13 bases outside the gene matches. The V gene's germline CDR1 is DFQATT and CDR2 SNEGSKA (reference sequence). The CDR3 runs to 15 residues. The CDR3 DNA sequence: TGCAGTGCTGACAGCGGGACGCAAGGGAGAGAGACCCAGTACTTC. Translation gives CSADSGTQGRETQYF.

This clonotype has just a few counts. The genes are TRBV12-3 or TRBV12-4 and TRBJ1-1; D gene unclear. The CDR3 has 14 amino acids. V shed 2 bases and J shed 7 bases, with 14 bases lying between them. The DNA of the CDR3 is TGTGCCAGCAGTTTAATGGCAGAAATCAATGAAGCTTTCTTT. Amino acids: CASSLMAEINEAFF.

This sequence joins TRBV5-1 and TRBJ2-2; unclear D gene. The CDR3 has 15 amino acids. The germline V gene has CDR1 SGHRS and CDR2 YFSETQ. Trimming pared 0 bases from V and 1 base from J, leaving 7 bases between. The CDR3 spells CASSLATWNTGELFF. The DNA of the CDR3 is TGCGCCAGCAGCTTGGCTACTTGGAACACCGGGGAGCTGTTTTTT.

The chain joins TRBV7-9 to TRBJ1-3; D is possibly TRBD1 (5 bases). Deletions cut 1 base from V and 6 bases from J, with 13 bases between. The CDR3 extends over 15 amino acids. Germline V lookup: CDR1 SEHNR, CDR2 FQNEAQ (reference sequence). DNA for the CDR3: TGTGCCAGCAGCTTAGGGGGACCGACCTCAAACACCATATATTTT. Protein product: CASSLGGPTSNTIYF.

This chain uses TRBV18 with TRBJ2-7, with a possible D match to TRBD1 (5 bases). Trimming left V 3 bases short and J 5 bases short, with 14 bases between. The CDR3 is 14 amino acids. The germline CDR1 and CDR2 sequences are KGHSH and LQKENI. DNA of the CDR3: TGTGCCAGCTCACCCGTCGGCAGGGTCCACGAGCAGTACGTC. It is translated as CASSPVGRVHEQYV.

The chain recombines TRBV12-3 or TRBV12-4 with TRBJ2-5; 7 bases map to TRBD2. The CDR3 extends over 16 amino acids. V lost 2 bases, J lost 2 bases, and 8 bases stayed unmatched. CDR3: CASSLQTSVLQETQYF. Written as DNA, the CDR3 is TGTGCCAGCAGTTTACAAACTAGCGTACTACAAGAGACCCAGTACTTC.

In its sample, this clonotype was seen many times. This rearrangement joins TRBV7-2 to TRBJ2-7, with 12 bases lining up with TRBD2. This CDR3 is built from 16 residues. The V and J ends lost 5 bases and 0 bases, in that order; junction bases with no gene match: 5. From germline, CDR1 is SGHTA and CDR2 FQGNSA. CDR3 sequence reads: CASSPRTSGVSYEQYF. The CDR3 region has the DNA TGTGCCAGCAGCCCCCGGACTAGCGGGGTCTCCTACGAGCAGTACTTC.

The rearrangement uses TRBV5-1 and TRBJ1-1, with 8 bases aligning to TRBD1. The length of the CDR3 is 14 residues. Per the germline V gene, CDR1 is SGHRS and CDR2 is YFSETQ. With 4 bases clipped from V and 4 bases from J, the junction kept 6 bases outside the gene matches. CDR3 region: CASSEQGGATEAFF. Written as DNA, the CDR3 is TGCGCCAGCAGCGAACAGGGGGGGGCCACTGAAGCTTTCTTT.

V is TRBV5-1 and J is TRBJ1-1, with TRBD1 identical over 12 bases. J lost 6 bases, V lost 4 bases, and 7 bases had no gene match. Germline CDR1 and CDR2: SGHRS and YFSETQ. The CDR3 has 15 residues. The CDR3 protein is CASSGRDRGQAEAFF. DNA of the CDR3: TGCGCCAGCAGCGGCCGGGACAGGGGGCAAGCTGAAGCTTTCTTT.

This clonotype was detected a few times. The chain couples TRBV19 to TRBJ1-5, with TRBD1 identical over 7 bases. With 6 bases clipped from V and 0 bases from J, the junction kept 11 bases outside the gene matches. The V gene's germline CDR1 is LNHDA and CDR2 SQIVND (reference sequence). The CDR3 has 17 residues. CDR3 sequence: CASREHLGQLSNQPQHF. The CDR3 DNA sequence: TGTGCCAGTAGAGAGCATCTGGGACAGCTTAGCAATCAGCCCCAGCATTTT.

The genes are TRBV5-6 and TRBJ2-3; no clear D. Per germline, CDR1 SGHDT and CDR2 YYEEEE. This CDR3 region has 13 residues. The ends were cut back, 4 bases at V and 2 bases at J, with 8 bases in the middle. CDR3 loop: CASSPYFTDTQYF. The CDR3 DNA sequence: TGTGCCAGCAGCCCCTACTTCACAGATACGCAGTATTTT.

The CDR3 sequence: CSARATSGAYEQYF. The CDR3 DNA sequence: TGCAGTGCGCGAGCGACTAGCGGGGCCTACGAGCAGTACTTC. The V gene is TRBV20-1, the J gene TRBJ2-7; 11 bases agree with TRBD2. J gave up 2 bases and V 6 bases, and 6 bases lay outside the gene matches. The CDR3 runs to 14 residues. Germline CDR1 and CDR2: DFQATT and SNEGSKA (reference sequence).

This CDR3 reads CASSTGTDQPQHF. In DNA, the CDR3 is TGTGCCAGCTCAACCGGGACCGATCAGCCCCAGCATTTT. The rearrangement uses TRBV18 and TRBJ1-5, with D maybe TRBD1 (5 bases). The germline V gene encodes CDR1 KGHSH and CDR2 LQKENI. The CDR3 is 13 amino acids. V lost 5 bases and J 5 bases, leaving 10 bases between the germline ends.

This clonotype was detected many times. V and J are TRBV7-2 and TRBJ2-1; 10 nucleotides agree with TRBD2. Germline V CDR1 and CDR2: SGHTA, FQGNSA. The CDR3 has 14 amino acids. J was trimmed by 2 bases and V by 8 bases; bases with no gene match: 3. CDR3 DNA: TGTGCCAGCTTTACTAGCGGGACCTACAATGAGCAGTTCTTC. As protein: CASFTSGTYNEQFF. Supplemented by reference TRBV7-2 and TRBJ2-1, the full variable domain reads GAGVSQSPSNKVTEKGKDVELRCDPISGHTALYWYRQSLGQGLEFLIYFQGNSAPDKSGLPSDRFSAERTGGSVSTLTIQRTQQEDSAVYLCASFTSGTYNEQFFGPGTRLTVL.

The table lists this clonotype with many counts. The chain combines TRBV7-2 with TRBJ1-1, with D unclear. CDR3 size: 14 residues. Germline V gene data show CDR1 as SGHTA and CDR2 as FQGNSA. Trimming stripped 5 bases from V and 4 bases from J, with 14 bases between. This CDR3 is CASSQTRKGTEAFF. The CDR3 nucleotides read TGTGCCAGCAGCCAGACTCGAAAGGGCACTGAAGCTTTCTTT.

The chain couples TRBV6-5 to TRBJ2-7, with 12 bases lining up with TRBD2. CDR3 size: 16 residues. Germline CDR1 is MNHEY and CDR2 is SVGAGI. V lost 4 bases and J lost 5; bases outside the gene matches: 9. The CDR3 sequence: CASSSQTSGRPHEQYF. The CDR3 DNA follows: TGTGCCAGCAGTTCCCAGACTAGCGGGAGACCCCACGAGCAGTACTTC.

This clonotype was detected many times. V is TRBV12-3 or TRBV12-4 and J is TRBJ1-3; 8 bases match TRBD1. Unmatched junction bases numbered 4, after V lost 6 bases and J lost 0 bases. CDR3 length: 15 residues. CDR3 nucleotides: TGTGCCAGCAGGACAACAGGGGGCTCTGGAAACACCATATATTTT. It translates to CASRTTGGSGNTIYF.

This clonotype came up many times. The chain recombines TRBV7-2 with TRBJ2-1, with 7 bases aligning to TRBD2. This CDR3 contains 13 residues. Per the germline V gene, CDR1 is SGHTA and CDR2 is FQGNSA. Trimming took 1 base from V and 9 from J; bases not matched to a gene: 3. The CDR3 sequence is CASSLVRESEQFF. The CDR3 bases are TGTGCCAGCAGCTTAGTGCGGGAGAGTGAGCAGTTCTTC.

In its sample, this clonotype was seen a few times. The chain recombines TRBV9 with TRBJ2-7; perhaps TRBD2 as D (6 bases). The CDR3 contains 15 residues. V lost 0 bases and J 7 bases, leaving 17 bases between the germline ends. From germline, CDR1 is SGDLS and CDR2 YYNGEE. CDR3 DNA: TGTGCCAGCAGCGTAGGTGTCCCGGGAGTGGGGGAGCAGTACTTC. It yields the protein CASSVGVPGVGEQYF.